These T cell receptor beta chains were read from a single sample in a study of cytomegalovirus exposure and HLA in healthy donors. Produced via immunoSEQ multiplex PCR; TCRdb's table is partial and in-frame only. This sample has around 140,000 clones, with 8.9% found just once. The sample consisted of PBMCs. The receptors were sampled from a woman aged 40 to 50 in good health and CMV-seropositive. CDR3s include the opening cysteine and the closing phenylalanine or tryptophan.

j_call v_call cdr3_aa
TRBJ1-1 TRBV18 CASSGQGGTEAFF
TRBJ2-1 TRBV5-8 CASSLRGGPHNEQFF
TRBJ2-1 TRBV18 CASSPAGNNEQFF
TRBJ2-2 TRBV14 CASSLGGNPANTGELFF
- TRBV7-9 CASSPIAKPYEQYF
TRBJ1-3 TRBV6-6 CASSRAGGSSGNTIYF
TRBJ2-1 TRBV12-5 CASGRDSYNEQFF
TRBJ2-1 TRBV7-2 CASSSPGPRGRWNEQFF
TRBJ2-1 TRBV2 CASSGTSGGANEQFF
TRBJ1-1 TRBV5-1 CASSVRQGAPDEAFF
TRBJ2-1 TRBV7-8 CASSLSGGYNEQFF
TRBJ2-1 TRBV5-1 CASSLAGGAAYNEQFF
TRBJ1-2 TRBV10-3 CAISTGGGYTF
TRBJ2-1 TRBV15 CATSRDLRTSGGTEQFF
TRBJ2-2 TRBV5-1 CARTSGTGVCTGELFF
TRBJ2-2 TRBV5-1 CASSLQQGADTGELFF
TRBJ2-5 TRBV2 CASVRGGQETQYF
TRBJ2-7 TRBV7-9 CASGAADEQYF
TRBJ2-3 TRBV6-5 CASSPGGDKQYF
TRBJ2-7 TRBV6-7 CASLWEALCSYEQYF
TRBJ1-5 TRBV2 CASSAGGYNQPQHF
TRBJ2-4 TRBV7-9 CASSPNRGQGNIQYF
TRBJ2-2 TRBV5-5 CASSHGTKAGELFF
TRBJ2-7 TRBV11-2 CASSSRDRGLEQYF